Listed below are T cell receptor beta chains from one sample, sequenced in a study of neurological immune-mediated disorders. One entry per CDR3 protein results from TCRdb running MiXCR on the 5' RACE reads. The sample shows approximately 59,000 distinct CDR3 sequences, about 5% of them seen only once. The specimen sequenced was PBMCs. These receptors all stem from a human donor with multiple sclerosis. The donor label of this sample is uncertain. Both conserved end residues are part of each CDR3. The D gene is left open where the match is weak. Size is omitted from some rows. Given values are once, few, many or a class for expanded clones.

DNA	CDR3	D	V	J	size
TGTGCCAGCAGTGATATCGGAGAGCAGTTCTTC	CASSDIGEQFF	NA	TRBV2	TRBJ2-1	NA
TGCGCCAGCAGTAGGACAGGGAACACCGGGGAGCTGTTTTTT	CASSRTGNTGELFF	TRBD1	TRBV10-1	TRBJ2-2	many
TGCGCCAGCAGCTTCGGGGGGCGGAATTCACCCCTCCACTTT	CASSFGGRNSPLHF	NA	TRBV5-1	TRBJ1-6	many
TGCAGCGCCACGATCTACAATGAGCAGTTCTTC	CSATIYNEQFF	NA	TRBV29-1	TRBJ2-1	many
TGCGCCAGCAGCTTGGCCCCGGGAACTTCCGAGCAGTACTTC	CASSLAPGTSEQYF	NA	TRBV5-1	TRBJ2-7	many
TGCGCCAGCAGCCAAGATGTAGGGGATAGCAATCAGCCCCAGCATTTT	CASSQDVGDSNQPQHF	NA	TRBV4-1	TRBJ1-5	many
TGTGCCAGCAGTTCTCCGGACAGTTATAACGGGGAGCTGTTTTTT	CASSSPDSYNGELFF	NA	TRBV7-2	TRBJ2-2	many
TGCGCCAGCAGCGCCGGGACAGGGGGCGGGTACGAGCAGTACTTC	CASSAGTGGGYEQYF	TRBD1	TRBV5-1	TRBJ2-7	many
TGCAGTGCGAAGGCGGGGGCCAGGGAAAAACTGTTTTTT	CSAKAGAREKLFF	NA	TRBV20-1	TRBJ1-4	many
TGTGCCAGCAGCCAGGGACTCCTTCTCTACAATGAGCAGTTCTTC	CASSQGLLLYNEQFF	NA	TRBV7-2	TRBJ2-1	many
TGTGCCAGCAGTTTGCGAGACAGATACAATCAGCCCCAGCATTTT	CASSLRDRYNQPQHF	NA	TRBV2	TRBJ1-5	many
TGCAGTGCTATGTTTAGCGGGGGGGCTTATGAGCAGTTCTTC	CSAMFSGGAYEQFF	TRBD2	TRBV20-1	TRBJ2-1	many
TGTGCCAGCAGCGATCAACAGGGGAACCACGAGCAGTACTTC	CASSDQQGNHEQYF	TRBD1	TRBV9	TRBJ2-7	many
TGTGCCACCAGTGAGGCGGCCCCCAATCAGCCCCAGCATTTT	CATSEAAPNQPQHF	NA	TRBV24-1	TRBJ1-5	many
TGCGCCAGCAGCTTGGACCCCGGCCAGCCCCAGCATTTT	CASSLDPGQPQHF	NA	TRBV5-1	TRBJ1-5	many
TGTGCCAGCAGCGCTAGACAGGGACAGTACTACGAGCAGTACTTC	CASSARQGQYYEQYF	TRBD1	TRBV14	TRBJ2-7	many
TGTGCCAGCAGTTTTGGTACGAACACCGGGGAGCTGTTTTTT	CASSFGTNTGELFF	NA	TRBV27	TRBJ2-2	many
TGTGCCAGCACTGCCGGGACAGGGCTTACCTACGAGCAGTACTTC	CASTAGTGLTYEQYF	TRBD1	TRBV6-1	TRBJ2-7	many
TGTGCCAGCAGCCTTAACACAGGACCCCTGATTAAAACAGATACGCAGTATTTT	CASSLNTGPLIKTDTQYF	NA	TRBV5-6	TRBJ2-3	many